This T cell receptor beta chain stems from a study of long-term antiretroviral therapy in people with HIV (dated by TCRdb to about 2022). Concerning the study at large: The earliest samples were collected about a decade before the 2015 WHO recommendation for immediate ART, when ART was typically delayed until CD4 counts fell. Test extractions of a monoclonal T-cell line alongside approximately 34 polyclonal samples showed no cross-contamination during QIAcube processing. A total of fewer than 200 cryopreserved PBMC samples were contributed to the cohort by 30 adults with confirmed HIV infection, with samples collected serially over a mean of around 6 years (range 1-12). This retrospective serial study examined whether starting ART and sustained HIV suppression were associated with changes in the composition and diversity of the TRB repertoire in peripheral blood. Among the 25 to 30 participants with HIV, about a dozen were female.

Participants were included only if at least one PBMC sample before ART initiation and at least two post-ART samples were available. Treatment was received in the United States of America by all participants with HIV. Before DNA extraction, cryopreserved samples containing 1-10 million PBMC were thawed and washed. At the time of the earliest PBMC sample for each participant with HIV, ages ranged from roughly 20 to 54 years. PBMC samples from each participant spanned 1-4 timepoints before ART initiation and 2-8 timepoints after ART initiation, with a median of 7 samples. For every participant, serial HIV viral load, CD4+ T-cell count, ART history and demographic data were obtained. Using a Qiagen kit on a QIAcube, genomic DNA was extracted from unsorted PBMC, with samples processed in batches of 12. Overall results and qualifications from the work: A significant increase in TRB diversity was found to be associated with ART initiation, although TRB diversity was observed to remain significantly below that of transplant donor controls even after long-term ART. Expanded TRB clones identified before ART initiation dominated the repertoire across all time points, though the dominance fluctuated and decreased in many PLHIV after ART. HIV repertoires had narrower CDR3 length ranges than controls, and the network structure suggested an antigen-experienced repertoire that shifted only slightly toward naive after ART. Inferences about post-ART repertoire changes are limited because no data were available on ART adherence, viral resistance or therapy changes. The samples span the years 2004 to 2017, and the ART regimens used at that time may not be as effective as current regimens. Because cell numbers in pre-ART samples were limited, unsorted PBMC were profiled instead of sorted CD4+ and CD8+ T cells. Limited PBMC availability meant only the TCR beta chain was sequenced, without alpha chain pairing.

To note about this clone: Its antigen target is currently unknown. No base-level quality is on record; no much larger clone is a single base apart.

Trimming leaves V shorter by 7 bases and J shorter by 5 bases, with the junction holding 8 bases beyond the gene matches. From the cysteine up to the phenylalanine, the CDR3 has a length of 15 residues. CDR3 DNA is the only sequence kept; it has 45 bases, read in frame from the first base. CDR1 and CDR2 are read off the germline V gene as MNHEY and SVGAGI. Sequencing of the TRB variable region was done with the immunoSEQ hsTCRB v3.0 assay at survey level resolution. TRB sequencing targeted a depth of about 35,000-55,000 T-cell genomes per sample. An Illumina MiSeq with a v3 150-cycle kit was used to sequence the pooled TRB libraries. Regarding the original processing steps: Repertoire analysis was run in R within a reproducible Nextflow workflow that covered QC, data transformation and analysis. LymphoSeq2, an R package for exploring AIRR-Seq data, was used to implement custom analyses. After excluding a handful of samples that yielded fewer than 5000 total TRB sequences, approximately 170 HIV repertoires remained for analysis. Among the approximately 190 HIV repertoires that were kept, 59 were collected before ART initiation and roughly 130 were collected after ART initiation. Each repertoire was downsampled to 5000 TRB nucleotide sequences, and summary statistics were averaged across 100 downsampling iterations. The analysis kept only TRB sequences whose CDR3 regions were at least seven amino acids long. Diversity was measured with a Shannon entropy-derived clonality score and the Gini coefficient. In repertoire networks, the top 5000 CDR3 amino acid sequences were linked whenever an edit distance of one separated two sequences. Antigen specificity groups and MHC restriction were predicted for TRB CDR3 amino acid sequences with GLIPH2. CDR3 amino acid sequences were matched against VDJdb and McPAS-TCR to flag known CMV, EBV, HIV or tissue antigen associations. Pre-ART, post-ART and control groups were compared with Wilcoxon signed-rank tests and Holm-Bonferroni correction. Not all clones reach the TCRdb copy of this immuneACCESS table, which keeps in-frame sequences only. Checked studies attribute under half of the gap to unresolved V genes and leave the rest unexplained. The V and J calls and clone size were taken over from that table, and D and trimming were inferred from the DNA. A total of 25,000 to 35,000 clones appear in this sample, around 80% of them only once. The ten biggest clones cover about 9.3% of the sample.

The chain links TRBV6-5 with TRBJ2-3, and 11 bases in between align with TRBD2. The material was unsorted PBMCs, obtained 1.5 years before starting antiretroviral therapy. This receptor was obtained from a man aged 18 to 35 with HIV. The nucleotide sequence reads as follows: TGTGCCAGCACCCCGCTAGCGGGGGGCCAAGATACGCAGTATTTT. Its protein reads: CASTPLAGGQDTQYF.